The 18 T cell receptor beta chains below all came from one sample that was sequenced in a study of blood T cell repertoires in COVID-19. Sequencing used immunoSEQ multiplex PCR; TCRdb keeps in-frame clones, though not all of them. The sample contains 250,000 or so clones, about nine tenths of which appear only once. Sequencing input: peripheral blood. These TCRs come from a woman in her thirties or forties who had recovered from COVID-19.

The chain joins TRBV10-3 to TRBJ2-3; 15 bases map to TRBD2. The CDR3 runs 17 residues. Germline V CDR1 and CDR2: ENHRY, SYGVKD. V lost 5 bases and J lost 5; bases outside the gene matches: 8. The CDR3 loop reads CAISPGLAGGVEDTQYF. In DNA form, the CDR3 reads TGTGCCATCAGTCCGGGACTAGCGGGAGGAGTAGAAGATACGCAGTATTTT.

This chain uses TRBV15 with TRBJ1-2; weak D call: TRBD1 (5 bases). V gave up 3 bases and J gave up 7 bases, with 18 bases separating them. The CDR3 runs 15 residues. Germline assignment: CDR1 LNHNV and CDR2 YYDKDF (reference sequence). The CDR3 is CATSRARGPGGGYTF. CDR3 sequence (DNA): TGTGCCACCAGCAGGGCGCGGGGCCCGGGAGGTGGCTACACCTTC.

This chain links TRBV29-1 with TRBJ2-7; 7 nucleotides agree with TRBD1. Germline CDR1 is SQVTM and CDR2 is ANQGSEA. The CDR3 is made up of 12 amino acids. V lost 6 bases and J lost 5; bases outside the gene matches: 7. The CDR3 here is CSVRQGVDEQYF. For the CDR3, the DNA is TGCAGCGTAAGACAGGGAGTCGACGAGCAGTACTTC.

This rearrangement joins TRBV10-3 to TRBJ1-2, with TRBD1 identical over 9 bases. Germline-derived CDR1 and CDR2 are ENHRY and SYGVKD. This CDR3 is 15 amino acids long. J gave up 6 bases and V 2 bases, and 7 bases lay outside the gene matches. In nucleotides, the CDR3 is TGTGCCATCAGTGAGCGGAGGGACAGGGTCGATGGCTACACCTTC. The encoded protein is CAISERRDRVDGYTF.

This clone has a handful of counts. V gene TRBV5-6 combines with J gene TRBJ2-3; D is perhaps TRBD2 (8 bases). The CDR3 runs 16 residues. Trimming stripped 5 bases from V and 4 bases from J, with 20 bases between. Germline lookup yields CDR1 SGHDT and CDR2 YYEEEE. In nucleotides, the CDR3 is TGTGCCAGCAGTCCACCATTCGGGAGGGGGCCAGATACGCAGTATTTT. Protein: CASSPPFGRGPDTQYF.

The chain has TRBV3-1 (or the pseudogene TRBV3-2) and TRBJ2-5; TRBD2 agrees at 8 bases. Trimming cost V 1 base and J 4 bases; bases outside gene matches: 5. This CDR3 is built from 15 residues. The germline gives CDR1 LGHDT, CDR2 YNNKEL (reference sequence). The CDR3 reads CASSQGGTRVETQYF. In DNA form, the CDR3 reads TGTGCCAGCAGCCAAGGAGGGACTAGAGTAGAGACCCAGTACTTC.

CDR3 residues: CASSQDVGPGGYTF. The CDR3 DNA sequence: TGTGCCAGCAGCCAAGACGTGGGCCCCGGTGGCTACACCTTC. The V gene is TRBV3-1 (or the pseudogene TRBV3-2), the J gene TRBJ1-2, with D unclear. V lost 0 bases and J lost 7, with 12 bases in between. The CDR3 is made up of 14 amino acids. The germline CDR1 and CDR2 sequences are LGHDT and YNNKEL (reference sequence).

The J gene is TRBJ2-5, the V gene TRBV11-2; 8 bases are shared with TRBD2. The CDR3 sequence is 12 residues long. Looked up from germline, CDR1 is SGHAT and CDR2 is FQNNGV. V lost 5 bases, J lost 4 bases, and 0 bases stayed unmatched. CDR3 nucleotides: TGTGCCAGCAGCCTAGCGGGAGAGACCCAGTACTTC. Protein: CASSLAGETQYF.

The chain combines TRBV18 with TRBJ2-3; 9 positions agree with TRBD1. The germline V gene encodes CDR1 KGHSH and CDR2 LQKENI. V was clipped by 6 bases and J by 6 bases; unmatched bases: 7. The CDR3 totals 14 residues. The CDR3, as DNA: TGTGCCAGCTCCCCCGGGACAGGGACCGATACGCAGTATTTT. Translated, it gives CASSPGTGTDTQYF. The entire variable domain, with the rest obtained from reference TRBV18 and TRBJ2-3, is as follows: NAGVMQNPRHLVRRRGQEARLRCSPMKGHSHVYWYRQLPEEGLKFMVYLQKENIIDESGMPKERFSAEFPKEGPSILRIQQVVRGDSAAYFCASSPGTGTDTQYFGPGTRLTVL.

This chain links TRBV19 with TRBJ1-1; 10 bases are a match to TRBD1. The V and J ends lost 4 bases and 5 bases, in that order; junction bases with no gene match: 7. The CDR3 is made up of 15 amino acids. The V gene's germline CDR1 is LNHDA and CDR2 SQIVND (reference sequence). CDR3 nucleotides: TGTGCCAGTAGTACACTGACAGGGGGCGGAACTGAAGCTTTCTTT. Encoded protein: CASSTLTGGGTEAFF.

V is TRBV6-6 and J is TRBJ2-7, with no clear D. V dropped 5 bases and J dropped 1 base, with 9 bases sitting between them. Per the germline V gene, CDR1 is MNHNY and CDR2 is SVGAGI (reference sequence). The CDR3 loop spans 13 amino acids. The CDR3 DNA reads as TGTGCCAGCAGTCCGGGTTTGTCCTACGAGCAGTACTTC. Encoded protein: CASSPGLSYEQYF.

The chain uses TRBV27 and TRBJ2-1, with 7 bases lining up with TRBD2. The V segment lost 3 bases and the J segment 2 bases; nucleotides outside the gene matches: 10. The CDR3 extends over 17 amino acids. CDR1 and CDR2 (germline): MNHEY, SMNVEV (reference sequence). The CDR3 spells CASSFRPGGEPYNEQFF. The DNA for the CDR3 is TGTGCCAGCAGTTTTCGCCCTGGGGGGGAGCCCTACAATGAGCAGTTCTTC.

This chain uses TRBV27 with TRBJ2-2, with TRBD1 matching over 9 bases. The germline CDR1 and CDR2 sequences are MNHEY and SMNVEV (reference sequence). The CDR3 is 17 amino acids. V was clipped by 2 bases and J by 6 bases; unmatched bases: 10. For the CDR3, the DNA is TGTGCCAGCAGTTTACCTCCCCGGACAGGGGTGTCCGGGGAGCTGTTTTTT. This sequence encodes CASSLPPRTGVSGELFF.

This chain joins TRBV5-1 and TRBJ1-2; D is uncertain. V was shortened by 4 bases and J by 8 bases, with 12 bases between the two germline ends. The CDR3 is 12 amino acids. Looked up from germline, CDR1 is SGHRS and CDR2 is YFSETQ. CDR3 in DNA: TGCGCCAGCAGCGCGGACTGGCAGGGCTACACCTTC. Amino acids: CASSADWQGYTF.

The chain recombines TRBV6-5 with TRBJ2-7, with 7 bases that match TRBD2. Germline trimming cut 6 bases from V and 0 bases from J; bases unmatched to any gene: 5. The germline V gene has CDR1 MNHEY and CDR2 SVGAGI. This CDR3 is built from 14 residues. The CDR3 spells CASRPRDYSYEQYF. The DNA of the CDR3 is TGTGCCAGCAGGCCACGGGACTACTCCTACGAGCAGTACTTC.

This clone came up once. The chain links TRBV11-1 to TRBJ1-4; 9 bases fit TRBD1. There are 16 residues in the CDR3. J lost 2 bases, V lost 5 bases, and 6 bases had no gene match. Germline V gene data show CDR1 as SGHAT and CDR2 as FQDESV (reference sequence). The CDR3 nucleotides read TGTGCCAGCAGCCGCGGACAGGGGATCACTAATGAAAAACTGTTTTTT. Amino acid sequence: CASSRGQGITNEKLFF.

This chain joins TRBV18 and TRBJ2-5; 9 positions agree with TRBD1. The CDR3 totals 16 residues. Germline V gives CDR1 KGHSH, CDR2 LQKENI. With 3 bases clipped from V and 7 bases from J, the junction kept 12 bases outside the gene matches. DNA of the CDR3: TGTGCCAGCTCACCTCAGGACAGGGGCGCGGTGGGGACCCAGTACTTC. Translation gives CASSPQDRGAVGTQYF.

This clone was found a few times. J is TRBJ2-1 and V is TRBV3-1 (or the pseudogene TRBV3-2); perhaps TRBD2 as D (6 bases). Trimming took 3 bases from V and 2 from J, leaving 11 bases between them. The CDR3 runs to 15 residues. Germline assignment: CDR1 LGHDT and CDR2 YNNKEL (reference sequence). The CDR3 nucleotides read TGTGCCAGCAGCCACGCATCGGGGGCCTACAATGAGCAGTTCTTC. This sequence encodes CASSHASGAYNEQFF.